A single sample gave rise to the 3 T cell receptor beta chains below, sequenced in a study of monozygotic twins with inflammatory bowel disease. TCRdb reanalyzed the 5' RACE reads and collapses them to one entry per CDR3 protein, without DNA. The sample table sets out around 410,000 distinct CDR3 sequences. Sequenced sample: blood. Receptors originate from a human donor with ulcerative colitis or Crohn's disease, or a healthy co-twin of an affected twin (not recorded which).

The J gene is TRBJ1-1, the V gene TRBV7-2; TCRdb picks TRBD1, but there is no DNA to check that call. The germline V gene has CDR1 SGHTA and CDR2 FQGNSA. The CDR3 has 14 amino acids. The CDR3 is CASSTRRTNTEAFF.

The J gene is TRBJ2-5, the V gene TRBV12-3 or TRBV12-4; TCRdb designates TRBD1, a call that cannot be tested without DNA. This CDR3 is built from 15 residues. CDR3 amino acids: CASSSGQGAGETQYF.

The gene calls are TRBV7-2 and TRBJ2-7. Germline loops: CDR1 SGHTA, CDR2 FQGNSA. The CDR3 is 15 residues long. The CDR3 spells CASSFKAKPTYEQYF.